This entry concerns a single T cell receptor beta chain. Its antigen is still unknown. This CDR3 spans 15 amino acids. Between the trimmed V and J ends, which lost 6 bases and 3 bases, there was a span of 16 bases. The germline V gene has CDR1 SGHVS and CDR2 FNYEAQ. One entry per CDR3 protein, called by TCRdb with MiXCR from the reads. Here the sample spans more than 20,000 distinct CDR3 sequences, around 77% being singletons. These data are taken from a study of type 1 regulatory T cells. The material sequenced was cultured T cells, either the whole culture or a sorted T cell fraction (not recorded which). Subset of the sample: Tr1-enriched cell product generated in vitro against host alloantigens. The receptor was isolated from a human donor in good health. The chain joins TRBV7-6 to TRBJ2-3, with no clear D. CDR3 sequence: CASSTSRSRTDTQYF. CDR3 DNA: TGTGCCAGCAGTACATCTCGTTCGAGAACAGATACGCAGTATTTT.